What follows describes a single TCR beta chain. Antigen unknown. The PCR used 60 Vbeta and 13 Jbeta primers. The assay was immunoSEQ multiplex PCR, and TCRdb's table has in-frame clones only and misses some. The top ten clones hold 0.85% to 1.3% of a sample with 100,000 to 150,000 clones, more than 70% of them seen once. This donor had no CMV serostatus on record. The data originate from a study of cytomegalovirus exposure and HLA in healthy donors. General study findings and limits: TCR sequences were mostly rare, though some public TCRs occurred in many donors. The CMV antigen specificity of a few CMV-associated chains was confirmed through in vitro analysis.

Trimming took 5 bases from V and 7 from J; bases not matched to a gene: 3. Per germline, CDR1 SGHDN and CDR2 FVKESK. The CDR3 has 14 residues. Sequenced input: PBMCs. The sequence was obtained from a human donor in good health. V and J are TRBV14 and TRBJ1-6, with 9 bases lining up with TRBD1. CDR3 bases: TGTGCCAGCAGCGCGGGACAGGGAAATTCACCCCTCCACTTT. It yields the protein CASSAGQGNSPLHF.